Sequencing of this T cell receptor beta chain was carried out in a study of CD8 T cells in ankylosing spondylitis. A single record per CDR3 protein comes from TCRdb applying MiXCR to the 5' RACE reads. The repertoire has approximately 100,000 distinct CDR3 sequences, less than 25% of them found once; the top ten carry approximately 13%. V shed 3 bases, J shed 8 bases, and the junction held 8 bases outside the gene matches. The CDR3 runs to 15 residues. The germline V gene encodes CDR1 DFQATT and CDR2 SNEGSKA (reference sequence). The receptor comes from a male donor with ankylosing spondylitis. Sequencing was done on a sample of synovial fluid, either unsorted or a sorted T cell fraction (not recorded which). V gene TRBV20-1 combines with J gene TRBJ2-1; 12 bases fit TRBD2. The CDR3 reads CSARSLAGGPHEQFF. The CDR3 DNA follows: TGCAGTGCTAGGTCTCTAGCGGGAGGGCCCCATGAGCAGTTCTTC.